One sample yielded the 22 T cell receptor beta chains listed below, sequenced in a study of CD8 T cells in Susac syndrome. RNA was extracted with the RNeasy kit, and a quantity of roughly 0.45 to 1 ug was reverse transcribed using random hexamers. TCRdb re-called the immunoSEQ multiplex PCR reads with MiXCR, one entry per CDR3 protein. The table has about 180,000 distinct CDR3 sequences, around 96% seen once. Sample: CD8+ T cells from PBMCs. The receptor source for this set is a human donor with multiple sclerosis.

The chain joins TRBV12-3 or TRBV12-4 to TRBJ2-5, with 9 bases fitting TRBD2. The CDR3 is 19 amino acids. The ends lost 5 bases at V and 2 bases at J; junction bases unmatched: 18. The CDR3 loop is CASSPVGLAGPPGQETQYF. For the CDR3, the DNA is TGTGCCAGCAGTCCCGTGGGTCTAGCGGGACCGCCGGGACAAGAGACCCAGTACTTC.

The V gene is TRBV12-3 or TRBV12-4, the J gene TRBJ2-1, with D hard to call. The CDR3 runs 12 residues. Deletions cut 6 bases from V and 10 bases from J, with 13 bases between. DNA of the CDR3: TGTGCCAGCAGATCTAACGAGCTGGAGCAGTTCTTC. This gives the protein CASRSNELEQFF.

The rearrangement links TRBV9 to TRBJ1-2, with D perhaps TRBD1 (6 bases). Germline V gene sequence: CDR1 SGDLS, CDR2 YYNGEE. This CDR3 is 14 amino acids long. With 5 bases removed from V and 5 bases from J, the gap between germline ends came to 16 bases. CDR3 loop: CASRGATGEYGYTF. CDR3 nucleotides: TGTGCCAGCAGGGGGGCTACCGGGGAGTATGGCTACACCTTC.

V usage is TRBV30 and J usage is TRBJ2-1; 9 nucleotides agree with TRBD2. CDR1 and CDR2 from the germline V gene are GTSNPN and SVGIG (reference sequence). The CDR3 contains 15 residues. Losses at the gene ends were 8 bases for V and 8 bases for J; bases not matched to a gene: 16. CDR3 DNA: TGTGCCCTGGAGTCCGGGACTAGCAGAAGCGATGAGCAGTTCTTC. Protein product: CALESGTSRSDEQFF.

V gene TRBV27 combines with J gene TRBJ2-7, with TRBD1 matching over 8 bases. V shed 4 bases and J 6 bases; nucleotides not matched to a gene: 8. The CDR3 extends over 14 amino acids. Germline assignment: CDR1 MNHEY and CDR2 SMNVEV (reference sequence). Here the CDR3 DNA reads TGTGCCAGCAGTTCCCGGACAGGGAAAGGCGAGCAGTACTTC. Its translation: CASSSRTGKGEQYF.

The V call is TRBV27, the J call TRBJ1-5; D gene ambiguous. In germline, CDR1 is MNHEY, CDR2 SMNVEV (reference sequence). CDR3 length equals 15 residues. Between the trimmed V and J ends, which lost 1 base and 0 bases, there was a span of 7 bases. This chain's CDR3 is CASSLYAGSNQPQHF. The CDR3 bases are TGTGCCAGCAGTTTATATGCGGGTAGCAATCAGCCCCAGCATTTT.

The chain has TRBV3-1 and TRBJ2-5; D is undetermined. V was shortened by 0 bases and J by 2 bases, with 10 bases between the two germline ends. This CDR3 has 15 residues. Germline V CDR1 and CDR2: LGHDT, YNNKEL (reference sequence). CDR3 nucleotide sequence: TGTGCCAGCAGCCAAGATGCCATTTATCAAGAGACCCAGTACTTC. Its translation is CASSQDAIYQETQYF.

This chain joins TRBV7-8 and TRBJ2-5; perhaps TRBD1 as D (5 bases). This CDR3 spans 17 amino acids. The V end was cut by 5 bases, the J end by 0 bases, with 19 bases between. Germline CDR1 SGHVS, CDR2 FQNEAQ. Here the CDR3 reads CASSRRPTTEYQETQYF. CDR3 bases: TGTGCCAGCAGCCGAAGACCAACGACAGAGTACCAAGAGACCCAGTACTTC.

This rearrangement joins TRBV9 to TRBJ2-1; TRBD2 agrees at 8 bases. Germline CDR1 SGDLS, CDR2 YYNGEE. The CDR3 length is 17 residues. The V segment lost 0 bases and the J segment 0 bases; nucleotides outside the gene matches: 5. The CDR3, as DNA: TGTGCCAGCAGCGTAGAGGGGAGCGGGAGCTCCTACAATGAGCAGTTCTTC. It codes for CASSVEGSGSSYNEQFF.

This clonotype has more than one count but fewer than ten. The V gene is TRBV24-1, the J gene TRBJ2-1; 8 bases align to TRBD1. Germline trimming cut 3 bases from V and 4 bases from J; bases unmatched to any gene: 4. The CDR3 is 15 amino acids. Germline V gene data show CDR1 as KGHDR and CDR2 as SFDVKD. CDR3 sequence reads: CATSDPRTGYNEQFF. The CDR3 DNA follows: TGTGCCACCAGTGATCCAAGGACAGGGTACAATGAGCAGTTCTTC.

The chain links TRBV5-4 to TRBJ2-5; the D is unclear. With 1 base removed from V and 4 bases from J, the gap between germline ends came to 17 bases. This CDR3 comprises 16 residues. The germline V gene has CDR1 SGHNT and CDR2 YYREEE (reference sequence). CDR3 DNA: TGTGCCAGCAGCTTGAAGCAGCGTTCAAGTAGAGAGACCCAGTACTTC. Amino acid sequence: CASSLKQRSSRETQYF.

The chain couples TRBV15 to TRBJ1-2, with 8 bases fitting TRBD1. CDR3 length: 15 amino acids. J lost 5 bases, V lost 3 bases, and 8 bases had no gene match. Looked up from germline, CDR1 is LNHNV and CDR2 is YYDKDF (reference sequence). CDR3 residues: CATSRDRDSIYGYTF. The CDR3 coding sequence is TGTGCCACCAGCAGGGACAGGGATTCGATATATGGCTACACCTTC.

The J gene is TRBJ2-7, the V gene TRBV30, with D possibly being TRBD2 (5 bases). The germline CDR1 and CDR2 sequences are GTSNPN and SVGIG (reference sequence). The germline V and J ends were trimmed by 3 bases and 4 bases, with 16 bases remaining between them. The CDR3 has 14 residues. CDR3 DNA: TGTGCCTGGAGCGCTGGAGGTATAATTTACGAGCAGTACTTC. Translation: CAWSAGGIIYEQYF.

V is TRBV3-1 and J is TRBJ1-1, with unresolved D. Trimming removed 2 bases at V and 8 bases at J, with 9 bases between. This CDR3 is built from 12 residues. Germline assignment: CDR1 LGHDT and CDR2 YNNKEL (reference sequence). The CDR3 DNA follows: TGTGCCAGCAGCCAACCTAACAGAGAAGCTTTCTTT. It is translated as CASSQPNREAFF.

The rearrangement joins TRBV4-2 to TRBJ2-1; 7 bases match TRBD1. V lost 0 bases to trimming and J lost 3 bases; unmatched junction nucleotides: 2. This CDR3 is built from 15 residues. Germline loops: CDR1 LGHNA, CDR2 YNFKEQ. The CDR3 is CASSQEDRLYNEQFF. The CDR3, as DNA: TGTGCCAGCAGCCAAGAGGACAGGCTCTACAATGAGCAGTTCTTC.

This clonotype was observed a handful of times. The rearrangement links TRBV6-5 to TRBJ2-7, with 8 bases identical to TRBD1. The CDR3 length is 13 residues. CDR1 is MNHEY, CDR2 SVGAGI, per germline. V shed 5 bases, J shed 1 base, and the junction held 1 base outside the gene matches. The CDR3 spells CASSRDRSYEQYF. The CDR3 nucleotides are TGTGCCAGCAGTCGGGACAGGTCCTACGAGCAGTACTTC.

The chain links TRBV6-5 to TRBJ2-5; 7 bases agree with TRBD2. The CDR3 runs to 14 residues. CDR1 is MNHEY, CDR2 SVGAGI, per germline. With 4 bases clipped from V and 4 bases from J, the junction kept 6 bases outside the gene matches. The CDR3: CASSLGWGGETQYF. CDR3 in DNA: TGTGCCAGCAGTTTGGGTTGGGGGGGAGAGACCCAGTACTTC.

The chain uses TRBV20-1 and TRBJ2-1; D may be TRBD1 or TRBD2 (6 bases each). With 4 bases removed from V and 9 bases from J, the gap between germline ends came to 22 bases. Germline V gene sequence: CDR1 DFQATT, CDR2 SNEGSKA (reference sequence). The CDR3 spans 15 residues. In DNA form, the CDR3 reads TGCAGTGCTAATACAGGGTTCGGGGGAGTAAGTGAGCAGTTCTTC. Its translation: CSANTGFGGVSEQFF.

This chain connects TRBV4-1 to TRBJ2-1; TRBD2 aligns across 7 bases. Unmatched junction bases numbered 6, after V lost 0 bases and J lost 4 bases. From germline, CDR1 is MGHRA and CDR2 YSYEKL. The CDR3 sequence is 16 residues long. The DNA of the CDR3 is TGCGCCAGCAGCCAAGACGGGCCTAGCGGATACAATGAGCAGTTCTTC. Amino acids: CASSQDGPSGYNEQFF.

This chain's CDR3 is CASSEKPYEQYF. CDR3 DNA: TGTGCCAGCAGTGAAAAACCCTACGAGCAGTACTTC. This chain uses TRBV6-1 with TRBJ2-7, with D uncertain. V gave up 2 bases and J gave up 2 bases, with 4 bases separating them. The CDR3 runs 12 residues. Germline CDR1 and CDR2: MNHNS and SASEGT.

The V and J genes are TRBV14 and TRBJ1-2, with TRBD1 as a possible D gene (5 bases). V gave up 1 base and J gave up 5 bases, with 8 bases separating them. The CDR3 totals 13 residues. Germline CDR1 and CDR2: SGHDN and FVKESK. CDR3 sequence reads: CASSQGTPYGYTF. The DNA for the CDR3 is TGTGCCAGCAGCCAAGGGACACCATATGGCTACACCTTC.

The CDR3 spells CASSPDWSQETQYF. In DNA form, the CDR3 reads TGTGCCAGCAGCCCTGACTGGTCCCAAGAGACCCAGTACTTC. V and J are TRBV7-9 and TRBJ2-5, with D hard to call. The germline gives CDR1 SEHNR, CDR2 FQNEAQ (reference sequence). Between the trimmed V and J ends, which lost 5 bases and 1 base, there was a span of 11 bases. The CDR3 has 14 residues.